The 14 T cell receptor beta chains given below trace back to one sample, sequenced in a study of T-cell reconstitution after alpha-beta-depleted transplantation in children. The library targeted TCRbeta and was prepared with unique molecular identifiers. A single record per CDR3 protein comes from TCRdb applying MiXCR to the PCR reads. The sample holds hundreds of thousands of distinct CDR3 sequences, 23% seen once. Material: PBMCs, mostly from graft donor cells, obtained 360 days after TCRalphabeta/CD19-depleted stem cell transplant. Source of these receptors: a boy under two years old who had a stem cell transplant for acute myeloid leukemia, so the T cells may come from the graft donor.

This clonotype was seen repeatedly, ten times or more. This chain uses TRBV12-3 or TRBV12-4 with TRBJ2-5, with a possible D match to TRBD2 (6 bases). The CDR3 is 15 amino acids. Trimming shortened V by 5 bases and J by 2 bases, and 15 bases separated the two germline ends. The CDR3: CASSRDGGGQETQYF. DNA for the CDR3: TGTGCCAGCAGTCGCGACGGCGGAGGGCAAGAGACCCAGTACTTC.

The chain recombines TRBV28 with TRBJ1-1, with TRBD1 identical over 8 bases. Germline-derived CDR1 and CDR2 are MDHEN and SYDVKM. V dropped 6 bases and J dropped 5; count of bases not matched to a gene: 14. The CDR3 length is 16 residues. CDR3 DNA: TGTGCCAGCAGCCGTACTCTGGGACAGGAGGGGACTGAAGCTTTCTTT. This sequence encodes CASSRTLGQEGTEAFF.

The chain is built from TRBV7-8 and TRBJ2-7; D is unresolved. The CDR3 runs to 15 residues. From germline, CDR1 is SGHVS and CDR2 FQNEAQ. V was trimmed by 0 bases and J by 3 bases, leaving 12 bases between them. The CDR3, as DNA: TGTGCCAGCAGCTTAGCAGTAAGGGTAGGCTACGAGCAGTACTTC. Translation: CASSLAVRVGYEQYF.

The table lists this clonotype with many counts. The CDR3 sequence is CATSRDTRGRRDTQYF. CDR3 nucleotide sequence: TGTGCCACCAGCAGAGACACCAGGGGGCGAAGGGATACGCAGTATTTT. This chain links TRBV15 with TRBJ2-3, with 8 bases identical to TRBD1. The CDR3 totals 16 residues. V lost 0 bases to trimming and J lost 6 bases; unmatched junction nucleotides: 8. Germline V gene sequence: CDR1 LNHNV, CDR2 YYDKDF (reference sequence). Full variable domain (outside the CDR3, taken from reference TRBV15 and TRBJ2-3): DAMVIQNPRYQVTQFGKPVTLSCSQTLNHNVMYWYQQKSSQAPKLLFHYYDKDFNNEADTPDNFQSRRPNTSFCFLDIRSPGLGDTAMYLCATSRDTRGRRDTQYFGPGTRLTVL.

The J gene is TRBJ1-4, the V gene TRBV12-3 or TRBV12-4, with TRBD1 matching 9 bases. Trimming took 5 bases from V and 4 from J; bases not matched to a gene: 5. CDR3 length: 15 residues. The CDR3 coding sequence is TGTGCCAGCAGTCCGGAGACAGGGGGTAATGAAAAACTGTTTTTT. Its protein is CASSPETGGNEKLFF.

This clonotype was recorded many times. V and J are TRBV5-5 and TRBJ2-1; D uncertain. The length of the CDR3 is 14 residues. The V gene's germline CDR1 is SGHKS and CDR2 YYEKEE (reference sequence). V was shortened by 3 bases and J by 5 bases, with 12 bases between the two germline ends. CDR3 protein: CASSSYDVDNEQFF. The CDR3 DNA follows: TGTGCCAGCAGCTCTTATGACGTCGACAATGAGCAGTTCTTC.

The rearrangement links TRBV20-1 to TRBJ2-4, with D possibly TRBD2 on 5 matching bases. The CDR3 has 17 residues. Trimming cost V 3 bases and J 0 bases, with 18 bases left between them. Germline CDR1 DFQATT, CDR2 SNEGSKA (reference sequence). The CDR3 spells CSASLVPGTLAKNIQYF. Written as DNA, the CDR3 is TGCAGTGCTAGTTTAGTTCCGGGAACCCTAGCCAAAAACATTCAGTACTTC.

This clonotype was detected many times. The CDR3 DNA follows: TGCGCCAGCAGCATCGCCGGGACAGGGTTTGGAGTTGAGCAGTTCTTC. This codes for CASSIAGTGFGVEQFF. V gene TRBV5-1 combines with J gene TRBJ2-1, with 9 bases matching TRBD1. The CDR3 extends over 16 amino acids. The germline gives CDR1 SGHRS, CDR2 YFSETQ. After removal of 4 bases from V and 9 bases from J, the junction contained 14 bases not matched to a gene. Full variable domain (missing parts from reference TRBV5-1 and TRBJ2-1): KAGVTQTPRYLIKTRGQQVTLSCSPISGHRSVSWYQQTPGQGLQFLFEYFSETQRNKGNFPGRFSGRQFSNSRSEMNVSTLELGDSALYLCASSIAGTGFGVEQFFGPGTRLTVL.

Only a few counts were recorded for this clonotype. The chain combines TRBV6-1 with TRBJ2-1; TRBD2 matches 13 bases. The CDR3 is 17 residues long. With V trimmed by 8 bases and J by 4 bases, 11 bases remained unmatched. The germline CDR1 and CDR2 sequences are MNHNS and SASEGT. In DNA form, the CDR3 reads TGTGCCAGCGCCCCGACTAGCGGGGGGTACCTGTACAATGAGCAGTTCTTC. Protein product: CASAPTSGGYLYNEQFF.

The V gene is TRBV20-1, the J gene TRBJ2-7; perhaps D is TRBD1 or TRBD2 (5 bases each). Germline V gene data show CDR1 as DFQATT and CDR2 as SNEGSKA (reference sequence). The CDR3 spans 15 residues. Trimming pared 2 bases from V and 6 bases from J, leaving 20 bases between. The CDR3 sequence: CSARPRGSAASEQYV. CDR3 sequence (DNA): TGCAGTGCTAGACCTCGGGGCTCAGCGGCATCCGAGCAGTACGTC.

This clonotype was seen a handful of times. Since a much larger clone is just one base distant, this may be a read error. The rearrangement joins TRBV5-1 to TRBJ2-1, with 7 bases matching TRBD2. The CDR3 covers 14 residues. From germline, CDR1 is SGHRS and CDR2 YFSETQ. The J segment lost 3 bases and the V segment lost 2 bases, leaving 2 bases of the junction unmatched. CDR3 region: CASSLSGDYNEQFF. CDR3 DNA sequence: TGCGCCAGCAGCTTAAGCGGGGACTACAATGAGCAGTTCTTC.

This clonotype was seen many times. The rearrangement uses TRBV29-1 and TRBJ2-3, with unresolved D. Germline V lookup: CDR1 SQVTM, CDR2 ANQGSEA. V lost 8 bases and J 2 bases, leaving 11 bases between the germline ends. CDR3 length: 12 residues. The CDR3 protein is CSSGGPTDTQYF. The CDR3 DNA is TGCAGCTCCGGCGGACCCACAGATACGCAGTATTTT.

This clonotype has at least ten counts. This sequence joins TRBV20-1 and TRBJ2-7; a possible D gene is TRBD1 (6 bases). V lost 5 bases to trimming and J lost 0 bases, with 8 bases between them. The CDR3 contains 12 residues. From germline, CDR1 is DFQATT and CDR2 SNEGSKA (reference sequence). CDR3 loop: CSAGDNSYEQYF. Written as DNA, the CDR3 is TGCAGTGCTGGGGACAACTCCTACGAGCAGTACTTC.

This clonotype has a count of ten or more. The chain uses TRBV6-5 and TRBJ1-2; D call uncertain. Germline loops: CDR1 MNHEY, CDR2 SVGAGI. The V gene lost 0 bases and the J gene lost 4 bases, with 9 bases spanning the gap. The CDR3 is 14 amino acids. The CDR3 bases are TGTGCCAGCAGTTACTCGAGAGGTAGCTATGGCTACACCTTC. Translation gives CASSYSRGSYGYTF.